The 16 T cell receptor beta chains given below trace back to one sample, sequenced in a study of blood T cells in healthy people across ages. It was with a sample-barcoded 5' primer and a J-beta primer mix that a second PCR of about 7 to 12 cycles was run. TCRdb reprocessed the 5' RACE reads via MiXCR and lists one record per CDR3 protein. Of roughly 1,300,000 distinct CDR3 sequences listed, roughly 60% are singletons. The specimen was blood. These receptors all stem from a young man in good health.

The V call is TRBV6-4, the J call TRBJ2-1; perhaps TRBD1 as D (6 bases). CDR1 is MRHNA and CDR2 is SNTAGT in the germline V gene. The CDR3 totals 16 residues. Deletions cut 0 bases from V and 7 bases from J, with 16 bases between. The chain's CDR3 is CASSDSTLDSRNEQFF. CDR3 coding DNA: TGTGCCAGCAGTGACTCGACCTTGGACAGTAGGAATGAGCAGTTCTTC.

This clonotype came up once. The gene calls are TRBV18 and TRBJ2-3; TRBD1 matches 11 bases. Germline V lookup: CDR1 KGHSH, CDR2 LQKENI. V trimming: 0 bases; J trimming: 3 bases; junction bases outside the gene matches: 5. This CDR3 is 17 amino acids long. CDR3 coding DNA: TGTGCCAGCTCACCACCTCGAGGGACAGGGGGGACAGATACGCAGTATTTT. Protein: CASSPPRGTGGTDTQYF.

V gene TRBV10-3 combines with J gene TRBJ2-1; perhaps D is TRBD1 or TRBD2 (5 bases each). Germline V gene lookup returns CDR1 ENHRY and CDR2 SYGVKD. CDR3 length equals 15 residues. V lost 6 bases and J 0 bases, leaving 12 bases between the germline ends. CDR3 loop: CAISGDDSSYNEQFF. The CDR3 bases are TGTGCCATCAGCGGGGACGACAGCTCCTACAATGAGCAGTTCTTC.

The chain has TRBV27 and TRBJ2-1, with D tentatively TRBD2 (6 bases). Germline CDR1 is MNHEY and CDR2 is SMNVEV (reference sequence). The CDR3 consists of 15 residues. V dropped 8 bases and J dropped 9 bases, with 23 bases sitting between them. The CDR3 here is CASHPGPTSNGEQFF. CDR3 DNA sequence: TGTGCCAGCCACCCCGGGCCCACTAGCAACGGTGAGCAGTTCTTC.

The V gene is TRBV7-9, the J gene TRBJ1-2; tentatively, D is TRBD1 (6 bases). CDR1 and CDR2 (germline): SEHNR, FQNEAQ (reference sequence). V gave up 4 bases and J gave up 4 bases, with 13 bases separating them. CDR3 length equals 14 residues. CDR3 DNA sequence: TGTGCCAGCAGCTCCACAGGGAGTTTCTATGGCTACACCTTC. This codes for CASSSTGSFYGYTF.

The rearrangement links TRBV5-1 to TRBJ2-3, with 8 bases lining up with TRBD2. From germline, CDR1 is SGHRS and CDR2 YFSETQ. The CDR3 covers 17 residues. V trimming: 0 bases; J trimming: 2 bases; junction bases outside the gene matches: 8. The CDR3 sequence: CASSLGGLGRTTDTQYF. The CDR3 DNA follows: TGCGCCAGCAGCTTGGGGGGACTAGGGAGGACCACAGATACGCAGTATTTT.

The CDR3 nucleotides read TGTGCCACTTCACGGAGGGACACTGAAGCTTTCTTT. This gives the protein CATSRRDTEAFF. J is TRBJ1-1 and V is TRBV7-9; D ambiguous. The CDR3 is 12 residues long. V lost 10 bases and J 3 bases, leaving 12 bases between the germline ends. The germline gives CDR1 SEHNR, CDR2 FQNEAQ (reference sequence).

J is TRBJ2-5 and V is TRBV10-3; TRBD1 or TRBD2 may be the D gene (5 bases each). The J call could be wrong; TRBJ2-7 is a better fit for the DNA end. This CDR3 region has 13 residues. Germline CDR1 is ENHRY and CDR2 is SYGVKD. The CDR3 DNA sequence: TGTGCCATCAGGACCAGGGAGACCTACGAGCAGTACTTC. It encodes CAIRTRETYEQYF.

V usage is TRBV10-3 and J usage is TRBJ2-5, with D possibly matching TRBD1 (6 bases). The J call could be wrong; TRBJ2-7 is a better fit for the DNA end. CDR3 length: 15 residues. Germline V lookup: CDR1 ENHRY, CDR2 SYGVKD. CDR3 DNA: TGTGCCATCAGTGAATCATTACAGGGATCCAACGAGCAGTACTTC. Translated: CAISESLQGSNEQYF.

This clonotype was detected a few times. The chain carries TRBV25-1 and TRBJ2-1; no clear D gene. The V and J ends lost 4 bases and 8 bases respectively, with 9 bases between them. This CDR3 spans 12 amino acids. Germline assignment: CDR1 MGHDK and CDR2 SYGVNS. DNA for the CDR3: TGTGCCAGCAGTGGTAGTCAGGATGAGCAGTTCTTC. Protein: CASSGSQDEQFF.

The rearrangement joins TRBV4-3 to TRBJ1-2; D unclear. With 4 bases removed from V and 7 bases from J, the gap between germline ends came to 10 bases. Germline V lookup: CDR1 LGHNA, CDR2 YSLEER. The CDR3 has 12 amino acids. DNA of the CDR3: TGCGCCAGCAGCCTTGAAATGAGTGGCTACACCTTC. It translates to CASSLEMSGYTF.

V gene TRBV10-1 combines with J gene TRBJ2-7; D uncertain. V shed 7 bases and J shed 1 base, with 11 bases lying between them. This CDR3 has 13 residues. In germline, CDR1 is WNHNN, CDR2 SYGVQD (reference sequence). For the CDR3, the DNA is TGCGCCAGCACAGGAACTAAATCCTACGAGCAGTACTTC. It yields the protein CASTGTKSYEQYF.

This clonotype was detected a few times. The chain carries TRBV7-8 and TRBJ2-7; TRBD1 is a possible D gene (5 bases). The CDR3 has 14 amino acids. The ends were cut back, 2 bases at V and 5 bases at J, with 13 bases in the middle. Germline V gives CDR1 SGHVS, CDR2 FQNEAQ. Written as DNA, the CDR3 is TGTGCCAGCAGCTTAAGTGGACAATCCGACGAGCAGTACTTC. Amino acid sequence: CASSLSGQSDEQYF.

The CDR3 DNA reads TGTGCCAGCAGTTGGGAGGCCACTGAAGCTTTCTTT. It translates to CASSWEATEAFF. This chain joins TRBV6-2 or TRBV6-3 and TRBJ1-1; D uncertain. This CDR3 is 12 amino acids long. Germline CDR1 reads MNHEY; CDR2 reads SVGEGT. V dropped 4 bases and J dropped 4 bases, with 7 bases sitting between them.

V gene TRBV20-1 combines with J gene TRBJ2-5; 11 bases are a match to TRBD2. The DNA end is a closer match to TRBJ2-7, so the J assignment may be wrong. The CDR3 runs 15 residues. Germline V gene data show CDR1 as DFQATT and CDR2 as SNEGSKA (reference sequence). CDR3: CSAEPPGLAAVEQYF. The CDR3 nucleotides read TGCAGTGCCGAGCCCCCGGGACTAGCGGCCGTCGAGCAGTACTTC.

V and J are TRBV7-2 and TRBJ1-2; 7 bases agree with TRBD1. There are 16 residues in the CDR3. Trimming took 2 bases from V and 7 from J; bases not matched to a gene: 13. Germline assignment: CDR1 SGHTA and CDR2 FQGNSA. The CDR3 sequence is CASSLMKAGGSTGYTF. Here the CDR3 DNA reads TGTGCCAGCAGCTTAATGAAGGCAGGGGGTTCGACTGGCTACACCTTC.